This TCR beta chain appears in the sequencing data of a study of human T cells and chemical hapten exposure. The study, taken as a whole, reports: Once DPC sensitization occurred, TCRs above 1 in 1000 frequency showed no change.

TCRdb passed the RACE reads through MiXCR, listing each CDR3 protein once. Of under 130,000 distinct CDR3 sequences in the sample, about 10% were seen once. The CDR3 is made up of 14 amino acids. Germline CDR1 DFQATT, CDR2 SNEGSKA (reference sequence). Between the trimmed V and J ends, which lost 0 bases and 9 bases, there was a span of 12 bases. This clonotype was counted only a few times. Its specificity is not known. Sample time point: patch test 1, 2 weeks after DPC sensitization. Treatment noted: therapeutic diphenylcyclopropenone sensitization with weekly scalp DPC. This chain joins TRBV20-1 and TRBJ1-6; no definite D call. The sequence came from a woman between 40 and 50 years old with alopecia areata. Some clones in this sample may be carry-over from other donors' samples. Sequencing was performed on whole blood, taken in connection with sensitization to the hapten diphenylcyclopropenone (DPC). The CDR3 nucleotides are TGCAGTGCTAGAGATCCGGGTTGGGGTTCACCCCTCCACTTT. Translating it yields CSARDPGWGSPLHF.